These T cell receptor beta chains were read from a single sample in a study of blood T cell repertoires in COVID-19. Sequencing used immunoSEQ multiplex PCR; TCRdb keeps in-frame clones, though not all of them. Among some 42,000 clones listed, around 87% were seen once. Material: peripheral blood. The receptors come from a man aged 30 to 39 with active or convalescent COVID-19. The CDR3 runs from the conserved cysteine through the conserved F or W. The D gene is left open where the match is weak. Where a row states a size, it is once, few, many or the class of an expanded clone; other rows omit it.

clone size: NA
CDR3 length: 12
V gene: TRBV11-2
D gene: TRBD2
J gene: TRBJ2-5
CDR3 protein: CASSLAGGTQYF
CDR3 DNA: TGTGCCAGCAGCTTGGCGGGAGGGACCCAGTACTTC

clone size: once
CDR3 length: 13
V gene: TRBV19
D gene: TRBD1
J gene: TRBJ1-2
CDR3 protein: CASRGQGAGGYTF
CDR3 DNA: TGTGCCAGCCGCGGACAGGGGGCGGGAGGCTACACCTTC

clone size: NA
CDR3 length: 15
V gene: TRBV6-5
D gene: NA
J gene: TRBJ1-1
CDR3 protein: CASSYSGGGSSEAFF
CDR3 DNA: TGTGCCAGCAGTTACTCGGGCGGGGGCTCTTCTGAAGCTTTCTTT

clone size: NA
CDR3 length: 15
V gene: TRBV6-5
D gene: NA
J gene: TRBJ1-1
CDR3 protein: CASTRPGHLAAEAFF
CDR3 DNA: TGTGCCAGCACCCGACCGGGACATTTGGCCGCTGAAGCTTTCTTT

clone size: NA
CDR3 length: 15
V gene: TRBV7-9
D gene: NA
J gene: TRBJ2-2
CDR3 protein: CASSLEGAQTGELFF
CDR3 DNA: TGTGCCAGCAGCTTGGAGGGGGCGCAAACCGGGGAGCTGTTTTTT

clone size: NA
CDR3 length: 14
V gene: TRBV2
D gene: TRBD1
J gene: TRBJ1-2
CDR3 protein: CASRGTGLWYGYTF
CDR3 DNA: TGTGCCAGCAGGGGGACAGGGCTTTGGTATGGCTACACCTTC

clone size: NA
CDR3 length: 16
V gene: TRBV11-2
D gene: NA
J gene: TRBJ1-3
CDR3 protein: CASSYTGIGTGNTIYF
CDR3 DNA: TGTGCCAGCAGCTACACAGGGATTGGGACTGGAAACACCATATATTTT

clone size: NA
CDR3 length: 15
V gene: TRBV6-5
D gene: NA
J gene: TRBJ1-2
CDR3 protein: CASSYSARSNYGYTF
CDR3 DNA: TGTGCCAGCAGTTACTCAGCGAGATCTAACTATGGCTACACCTTC

clone size: NA
CDR3 length: 15
V gene: TRBV6-5
D gene: TRBD1
J gene: TRBJ1-2
CDR3 protein: CASSYSRTGGDGYTF
CDR3 DNA: TGTGCCAGCAGTTACTCGCGGACAGGGGGCGATGGCTACACCTTC

clone size: NA
CDR3 length: 14
V gene: TRBV27
D gene: NA
J gene: TRBJ2-3
CDR3 protein: CASSPRDFTDTQYF
CDR3 DNA: TGTGCCAGCAGTCCTCGGGACTTCACAGATACGCAGTATTTT

clone size: NA
CDR3 length: 14
V gene: TRBV19
D gene: NA
J gene: TRBJ1-1
CDR3 protein: CASSNQGWNTEAFF
CDR3 DNA: TGTGCCAGTAGTAATCAGGGGTGGAACACTGAAGCTTTCTTT

clone size: NA
CDR3 length: 15
V gene: TRBV18
D gene: TRBD1
J gene: TRBJ2-5
CDR3 protein: CASSHYVTGEETQYF
CDR3 DNA: TGTGCCAGCTCACACTACGTGACAGGGGAAGAGACCCAGTACTTC

clone size: NA
CDR3 length: 18
V gene: TRBV7-6
D gene: TRBD1
J gene: TRBJ2-2
CDR3 protein: CASSLMESGTGSSGELFF
CDR3 DNA: TGTGCCAGCAGCTTAATGGAATCCGGGACAGGGTCCTCCGGGGAGCTGTTTTTT

clone size: NA
CDR3 length: 14
V gene: TRBV6-5
D gene: NA
J gene: TRBJ1-2
CDR3 protein: CASSYSSRSYGYTF
CDR3 DNA: TGTGCCAGCAGTTACTCGAGCAGGTCCTATGGCTACACCTTC

clone size: NA
CDR3 length: 13
V gene: TRBV19
D gene: NA
J gene: TRBJ1-1
CDR3 protein: CASSKVPGSEAFF
CDR3 DNA: TGTGCCAGTAGTAAAGTCCCGGGGTCTGAAGCTTTCTTT

clone size: NA
CDR3 length: 16
V gene: TRBV3-1/TRBV3-2
D gene: TRBD1
J gene: TRBJ1-1
CDR3 protein: CASSRSGTGGYTEAFF
CDR3 DNA: TGTGCCAGCAGCCGTAGCGGGACAGGGGGCTACACTGAAGCTTTCTTT

clone size: NA
CDR3 length: 13
V gene: TRBV5-1
D gene: NA
J gene: TRBJ2-1
CDR3 protein: CASSLGLYNEQFF
CDR3 DNA: TGCGCCAGCAGCTTGGGCCTATACAATGAGCAGTTCTTC

clone size: NA
CDR3 length: 15
V gene: TRBV9
D gene: TRBD2
J gene: TRBJ2-1
CDR3 protein: CASSLWTSGVNEQFF
CDR3 DNA: TGTGCCAGCAGCTTATGGACTAGCGGGGTAAATGAGCAGTTCTTC

clone size: NA
CDR3 length: 15
V gene: TRBV25-1
D gene: NA
J gene: TRBJ1-2
CDR3 protein: CASSSQGTGKLGYTF
CDR3 DNA: TGTGCCAGCAGTTCCCAAGGAACAGGGAAACTTGGCTACACCTTC

clone size: once
CDR3 length: 19
V gene: TRBV4-3
D gene: NA
J gene: TRBJ2-6
CDR3 protein: CASSQDWAGTSSGANVLTF
CDR3 DNA: TGCGCCAGCAGCCAAGATTGGGCGGGAACCTCCTCTGGGGCCAACGTCCTGACTTTC

clone size: once
CDR3 length: 15
V gene: TRBV6-2/TRBV6-3
D gene: TRBD1
J gene: TRBJ1-5
CDR3 protein: CASSYRQGSNQPQHF
CDR3 DNA: TGTGCCAGCAGTTACCGACAGGGGAGCAATCAGCCCCAGCATTTT

clone size: NA
CDR3 length: 15
V gene: TRBV7-9
D gene: TRBD1
J gene: TRBJ1-2
CDR3 protein: CASSSLDRGLIGYTF
CDR3 DNA: TGTGCCAGCAGCTCCCTTGACAGGGGGCTTATTGGCTACACCTTC

clone size: NA
CDR3 length: 16
V gene: TRBV5-3
D gene: TRBD2
J gene: TRBJ2-7
CDR3 protein: CARSMCTGGIPYEQYF
CDR3 DNA: TGTGCCAGAAGTATGTGTACCGGGGGGATCCCCTACGAGCAGTACTTC

clone size: NA
CDR3 length: 17
V gene: TRBV19
D gene: TRBD2
J gene: TRBJ2-1
CDR3 protein: CASSTRTSGHLYNEQFF
CDR3 DNA: TGTGCCAGTAGTACCCGGACTAGCGGGCACCTCTACAATGAGCAGTTCTTC

clone size: NA
CDR3 length: 12
V gene: TRBV10-2
D gene: NA
J gene: TRBJ2-2
CDR3 protein: CASSGRTGELFF
CDR3 DNA: TGCGCCAGCAGTGGGAGAACCGGGGAGCTGTTTTTT

clone size: NA
CDR3 length: 13
V gene: TRBV11-1
D gene: NA
J gene: TRBJ2-3
CDR3 protein: CASSLFPSDTQYF
CDR3 DNA: TGTGCCAGCAGCTTATTCCCCTCAGATACGCAGTATTTT

clone size: NA
CDR3 length: 14
V gene: TRBV11-1
D gene: NA
J gene: TRBJ1-1
CDR3 protein: CASSLAPSGGEAFF
CDR3 DNA: TGTGCCAGCAGCTTAGCCCCGTCGGGGGGTGAAGCTTTCTTT

clone size: NA
CDR3 length: 12
V gene: TRBV3-1/TRBV3-2
D gene: NA
J gene: TRBJ2-7
CDR3 protein: CASSQERYEQYF
CDR3 DNA: TGTGCCAGCAGCCAAGAGAGATACGAGCAGTACTTC

clone size: NA
CDR3 length: 14
V gene: TRBV10-3
D gene: NA
J gene: TRBJ1-3
CDR3 protein: CAISGDLGENTIYF
CDR3 DNA: TGTGCCATCAGTGGAGACCTCGGGGAAAACACCATATATTTT

clone size: NA
CDR3 length: 12
V gene: TRBV24-1
D gene: NA
J gene: TRBJ1-1
CDR3 protein: CATEASNTEAFF
CDR3 DNA: TGTGCCACCGAAGCTTCCAACACTGAAGCTTTCTTT

clone size: NA
CDR3 length: 16
V gene: TRBV7-2
D gene: TRBD2
J gene: TRBJ2-1
CDR3 protein: CASSTSLAGGANEQFF
CDR3 DNA: TGTGCCAGCAGCACCAGCTTAGCGGGAGGAGCGAATGAGCAGTTCTTC